This T cell receptor beta chain derives from a study of T cells in Graves' hyperthyroidism and ophthalmopathy. This clonotype has ten or more counts. Amplified TCR beta CDR3 regions came from RNA transcripts. Carried out on the TCR CDR3, a first-round RT-PCR used the HTBI primer set. TCRdb passed the multiplex PCR reads through MiXCR, listing each CDR3 protein once. The top ten hold roughly 14% of the sample, which has around 500,000 distinct CDR3 sequences, 14% seen once. The CDR3 totals 15 residues. V dropped 4 bases and J dropped 4; count of bases not matched to a gene: 2. Per germline, CDR1 SNHLY and CDR2 FYNNEI.

This chain joins TRBV2 and TRBJ2-1, with TRBD2 matching over 12 bases. The clonotype comes from a woman between 40 and 50 years old with Graves' hyperthyroidism. Sequenced: blood. CDR3 DNA sequence: TGTGCCAGCAGTGGGGGGACTAGCGGGTACAATGAGCAGTTCTTC. It codes for CASSGGTSGYNEQFF.